A single sample gave rise to the 8 T cell receptor beta chains below, sequenced in a study of regulatory T cells in long-lasting Graves disease. This sample's time point: newly diagnosed GD, antithyroid drugs for less than 3 months. PBMCs were the source of the RNA used for TCR sequencing. Assembly of TCR beta libraries relied on iRepertoire HTBI primers together with Arm-PCR of CDR3 regions. TCRdb redid the calling of the multiplex PCR reads with MiXCR, one entry per CDR3 protein. This sample has some 450,000 distinct CDR3 sequences; around 17% occur once, and the top ten carry around a tenth. The same sample was also studied in work on T cells in Graves' hyperthyroidism and ophthalmopathy.

Sequencing used peripheral blood mononuclear cells (PBMCs), obtained at new diagnosis, from a patient treated with antithyroid drugs. These receptor sequences come from a woman aged 25 to 39 with Graves disease.

The sample holds a few counts of this clonotype. This may arise from a read error, as a much more abundant clone is one base away. The CDR3: CACSLRAGVGYEQYF. The CDR3 DNA follows: TGTGCCTGCAGTTTACGGGCAGGTGTAGGCTACGAGCAGTACTTC. The V gene is TRBV12-3 or TRBV12-4, the J gene TRBJ2-7, with D uncertain. This CDR3 has 15 amino acids.

Many counts were recorded for this clonotype. The rearrangement links TRBV7-9 to TRBJ2-1; 8 bases line up with TRBD2. The CDR3 is 16 amino acids. Trimming at V came to 4 bases and at J to 8 bases, leaving 13 bases not matched to a gene. Germline values: CDR1 SEHNR, CDR2 FQNEAQ (reference sequence). The CDR3 DNA follows: TGTGCCAGCAGCTCCTTAGCGGGACTCGGTCCGGATGAGCAGTTCTTC. Translation gives CASSSLAGLGPDEQFF.

Many counts were recorded for this clonotype. The chain uses TRBV5-1 and TRBJ2-1, with D perhaps matching TRBD2 (6 bases). This CDR3 is 14 amino acids long. The germline CDR1 and CDR2 sequences are SGHRS and YFSETQ. Trimming took off 2 bases at V and 5 bases at J, with 11 bases between the two ends. CDR3 nucleotide sequence: TGCGCCAGCAGCTTCCGGGACTTAAACAATGAGCAGTTCTTC. Translating gives CASSFRDLNNEQFF.

This clonotype was picked up many times. J is TRBJ2-3 and V is TRBV6-2 or TRBV6-3; 8 bases are shared with TRBD2. Losses at the gene ends were 5 bases for V and 1 base for J; bases not matched to a gene: 5. The CDR3 sequence is 15 residues long. Germline V gives CDR1 MNHEY, CDR2 SVGEGT. CDR3 amino acids: CASSGSGSGTDTQYF. As DNA, the CDR3 is TGTGCCAGCAGTGGGAGCGGGAGTGGCACAGATACGCAGTATTTT.

Here the CDR3 DNA reads TGCGCCAGCAGTGACTCCCAAGGGGACAGGGCGAACACTGAAGCTTTCTTT. This codes for CASSDSQGDRANTEAFF. V usage is TRBV10-1 and J usage is TRBJ1-1; TRBD1 agrees at 9 bases. Germline CDR1 is WNHNN and CDR2 is SYGVQD (reference sequence). There are 17 residues in the CDR3. The V segment lost 3 bases and the J segment 1 base; nucleotides outside the gene matches: 9.

The chain uses TRBV25-1 and TRBJ2-7; a weak D match, TRBD1 (6 bases). Trimming took off 3 bases at V and 0 bases at J, with 15 bases between the two ends. The germline CDR1 and CDR2 sequences are MGHDK and SYGVNS. The CDR3 is made up of 16 amino acids. The CDR3 bases are TGTGCCAGCAGTGATAGAAAGGACAGTAGCTCCTACGAGCAGTACTTC. It yields the protein CASSDRKDSSSYEQYF.

This clonotype was picked up a small number of times. The chain is built from TRBV19 and TRBJ1-1, with a weak D call TRBD1 (6 bases). The CDR3 loop spans 13 amino acids. Germline loops: CDR1 LNHDA, CDR2 SQIVND (reference sequence). Trimming shortened V by 6 bases and J by 4 bases, and 12 bases separated the two germline ends. The CDR3 here is CASRGQGSTEAFF. The CDR3 nucleotides read TGTGCCAGTAGGGGTCAGGGGAGCACTGAAGCTTTCTTT.

The chain uses TRBV5-1 and TRBJ1-1; D unresolved. The V end lost 4 bases, the J end lost 0 bases, and 7 bases lay between the germline ends. The CDR3 covers 13 residues. The germline CDR1 and CDR2 sequences are SGHRS and YFSETQ. CDR3 in amino acids: CASSPHMNTEAFF. CDR3 coding DNA: TGCGCCAGCAGCCCCCACATGAACACTGAAGCTTTCTTT.